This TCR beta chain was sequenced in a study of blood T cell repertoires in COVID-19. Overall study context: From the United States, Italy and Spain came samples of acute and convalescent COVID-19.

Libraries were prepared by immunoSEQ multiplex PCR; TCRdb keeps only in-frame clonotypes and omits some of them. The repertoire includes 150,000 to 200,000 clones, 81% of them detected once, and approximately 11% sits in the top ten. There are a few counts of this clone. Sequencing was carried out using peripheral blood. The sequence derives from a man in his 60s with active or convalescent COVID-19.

CDR3 residues: CASSSRQGPLYGYTF. CDR3 coding DNA: TGCGCCAGCAGCTCAAGACAGGGACCCCTCTATGGCTACACCTTC. This rearrangement joins TRBV5-1 to TRBJ1-2; 7 nucleotides match TRBD1. CDR3 length: 15 residues. Germline V gene lookup returns CDR1 SGHRS and CDR2 YFSETQ. Trimming at V came to 3 bases and at J to 4 bases, leaving 9 bases not matched to a gene.